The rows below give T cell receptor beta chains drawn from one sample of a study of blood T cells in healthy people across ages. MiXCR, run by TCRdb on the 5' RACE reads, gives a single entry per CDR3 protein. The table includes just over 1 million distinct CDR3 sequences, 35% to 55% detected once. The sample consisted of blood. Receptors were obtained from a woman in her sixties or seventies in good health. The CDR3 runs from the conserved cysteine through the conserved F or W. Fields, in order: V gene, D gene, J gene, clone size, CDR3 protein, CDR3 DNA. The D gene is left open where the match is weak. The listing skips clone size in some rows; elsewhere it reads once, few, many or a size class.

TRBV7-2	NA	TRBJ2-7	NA	CASSLDPGVYEQYF	TGTGCCAGCAGCTTAGATCCAGGGGTCTACGAGCAGTACTTC
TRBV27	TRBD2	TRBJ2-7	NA	CASSDAGDYNEQYF	TGTGCCAGCAGTGACGCGGGGGATTACAATGAGCAGTACTTC
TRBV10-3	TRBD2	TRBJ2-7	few	CAISESRLAGPNEQYF	TGTGCCATCAGTGAGTCCCGACTAGCGGGGCCGAACGAGCAGTACTTC
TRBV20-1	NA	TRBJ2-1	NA	CSAPRVPRPYEQFF	TGCAGTGCCCCGAGGGTCCCCCGCCCTTATGAGCAGTTCTTC
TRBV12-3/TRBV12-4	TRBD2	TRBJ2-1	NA	CASSLVRGLAAPREYNEQFF	TGTGCCAGCAGTTTAGTTCGGGGACTAGCGGCCCCAAGGGAATACAATGAGCAGTTCTTC
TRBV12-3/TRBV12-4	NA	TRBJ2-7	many	CASSFRPEYEQYF	TGTGCCAGCAGTTTTAGGCCAGAGTACGAGCAGTACTTC
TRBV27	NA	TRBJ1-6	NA	CASSFPLGTLHF	TGTGCCAGCAGTTTCCCCCTAGGGACCCTCCACTTT
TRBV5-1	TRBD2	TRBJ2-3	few	CASRTSGSGYGTDTQYF	TGCGCCAGCAGGACGAGCGGGAGCGGCTATGGCACAGATACGCAGTATTTT
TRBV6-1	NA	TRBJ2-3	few	CASSEQDSPSDTQYF	TGTGCCAGCAGCGAACAGGACAGCCCCTCAGATACGCAGTATTTT
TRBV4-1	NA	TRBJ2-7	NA	CASSQQVSSYNEQYF	TGCGCCAGCAGCCAACAGGTTAGCTCCTACAATGAGCAGTACTTC
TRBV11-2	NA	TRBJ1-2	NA	CASSFGSEASYGYTF	TGTGCCAGCAGCTTCGGATCAGAAGCGTCTTATGGCTACACCTTC
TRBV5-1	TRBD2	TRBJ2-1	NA	CASSPLAGVEQFF	TGCGCCAGCAGCCCCTTAGCGGGAGTTGAGCAGTTCTTC
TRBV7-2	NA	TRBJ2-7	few	CASSLRPLKGDEQYF	TGTGCCAGCAGCTTACGACCCCTCAAGGGTGATGAGCAGTACTTC
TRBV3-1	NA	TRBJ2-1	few	CASSQDIATYNEQFF	TGTGCCAGCAGCCAAGATATAGCGACTTACAATGAGCAGTTCTTC
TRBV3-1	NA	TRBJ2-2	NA	CASSQAVNTGELFF	TGTGCCAGCAGCCAAGCGGTGAACACCGGGGAGCTGTTTTTT
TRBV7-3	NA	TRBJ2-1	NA	CASTLHPSYNEQFF	TGTGCCAGCACCCTACACCCCTCCTACAATGAGCAGTTCTTC
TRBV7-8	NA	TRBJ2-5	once	CASSTPRTGRETQYF	TGTGCCAGCAGCACACCTAGGACGGGGAGGGAGACCCAGTACTTC
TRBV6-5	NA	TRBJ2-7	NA	CASLQWSSRSSYEQYF	TGTGCCAGCCTCCAGTGGAGTTCGAGGAGCTCCTACGAGCAGTACTTC
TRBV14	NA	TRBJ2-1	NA	CASSHKNTYNEQFF	TGTGCCAGCAGCCATAAGAACACCTACAATGAGCAGTTCTTC
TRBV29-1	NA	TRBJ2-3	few	CSVEGYQRAGDSADTQYF	TGCAGCGTTGAAGGATACCAGAGGGCAGGCGATTCTGCAGATACGCAGTATTTT
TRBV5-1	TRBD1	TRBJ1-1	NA	CASSLPGQGMNTEAFF	TGCGCCAGCAGCTTACCTGGACAGGGGATGAACACTGAAGCTTTCTTT
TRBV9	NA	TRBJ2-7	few	CASSVGGEDEQYF	TGTGCCAGCAGCGTAGGGGGGGAGGACGAGCAGTACTTC
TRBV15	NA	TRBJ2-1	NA	CATSRGLTGPHEQFF	TGTGCCACCAGCAGAGGTTTGACTGGCCCCCATGAGCAGTTCTTC
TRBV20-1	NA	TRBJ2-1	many	CSAKTSVEQFF	TGCAGTGCTAAGACTAGTGTTGAGCAGTTCTTC
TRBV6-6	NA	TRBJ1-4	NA	CASSYFPEPPGEKLFF	TGTGCCAGCAGTTACTTCCCGGAGCCACCGGGTGAAAAACTGTTTTTT
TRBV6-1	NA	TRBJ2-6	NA	CASSEYYSGANVLTF	TGTGCCAGCAGTGAATACTATTCCGGGGCCAACGTCCTGACTTTC
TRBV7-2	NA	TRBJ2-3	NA	CASRATSTGTQYF	TGTGCCAGCCGGGCTACGAGCACAGGTACGCAGTATTTT
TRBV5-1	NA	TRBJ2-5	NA	CASSLGVRGREFGETQYF	TGCGCCAGCAGCTTGGGGGTCCGGGGGCGGGAGTTCGGAGAGACCCAGTACTTC
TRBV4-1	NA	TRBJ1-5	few	CASSQGGFRQGANQPQHF	TGCGCCAGCAGCCAAGGAGGGTTCAGGCAGGGAGCGAATCAGCCCCAGCATTTT
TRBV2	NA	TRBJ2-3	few	CASSGGGGVLDTQYF	TGTGCCAGCAGTGGAGGTGGAGGGGTACTAGATACGCAGTATTTT
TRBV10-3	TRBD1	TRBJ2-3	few	CAITWDREADTQYF	TGTGCCATCACCTGGGACAGGGAAGCAGATACGCAGTATTTT
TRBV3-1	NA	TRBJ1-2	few	CASGGRGYGYTF	TGTGCCAGCGGTGGACGGGGCTATGGCTACACCTTC
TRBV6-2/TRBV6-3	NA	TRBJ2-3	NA	CASRHLGLASGTDTQYF	TGTGCCAGCAGACACCTAGGTCTAGCGTCCGGCACAGATACGCAGTATTTT
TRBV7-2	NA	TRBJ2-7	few	CASGFRISTYEQYF	TGTGCCAGCGGCTTCCGGATTTCAACCTACGAGCAGTACTTC
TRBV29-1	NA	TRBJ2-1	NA	CSVGRGANDKQFF	TGCAGCGTTGGCCGGGGGGCTAACGATAAGCAGTTCTTC
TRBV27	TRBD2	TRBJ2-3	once	CASSLLGGLAATDTQYF	TGTGCCAGCAGTTTATTGGGAGGGCTAGCGGCCACAGATACGCAGTATTTT
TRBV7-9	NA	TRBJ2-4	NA	CASSLEQGVQNIQYF	TGTGCCAGCAGCTTAGAACAGGGCGTCCAAAACATTCAGTACTTC
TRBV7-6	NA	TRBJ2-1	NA	CASSLNSLANNEQFF	TGTGCCAGCAGCTTAAATAGTCTAGCAAACAATGAGCAGTTCTTT
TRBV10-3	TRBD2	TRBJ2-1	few	CAISGDSGRGSYNEQFF	TGTGCCATCAGTGGAGATAGCGGGAGAGGGAGCTACAATGAGCAGTTCTTC
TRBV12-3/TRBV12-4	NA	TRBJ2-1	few	CASTLMGVNEQFF	TGTGCCAGCACCCTGATGGGGGTAAATGAGCAGTTCTTC
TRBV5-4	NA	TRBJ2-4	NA	CASSLNVGAKNIQYF	TGTGCCAGCAGCTTGAATGTCGGAGCCAAAAACATTCAGTACTTC
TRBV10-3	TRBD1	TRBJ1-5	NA	CAISGGTGGNQPQHF	TGTGCCATCAGTGGGGGAACAGGGGGCAATCAGCCCCAGCATTTT
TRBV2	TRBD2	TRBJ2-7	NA	CASREALAGGYEQYF	TGTGCCAGCAGGGAGGCACTAGCGGGAGGCTACGAGCAGTACTTC
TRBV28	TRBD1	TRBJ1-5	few	CASSPASGGLYSNQPQHF	TGTGCCAGCAGTCCGGCTTCAGGGGGCCTCTATAGCAATCAGCCCCAGCATTTT
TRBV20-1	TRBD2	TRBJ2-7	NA	CSAPAGGSDNEQYF	TGCAGTGCCCCAGCGGGAGGGTCGGACAATGAGCAGTACTTC
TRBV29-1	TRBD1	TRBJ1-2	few	CSVPADRGRRRYDGYTF	TGCAGCGTCCCAGCCGACAGGGGTAGGAGACGATATGATGGCTACACCTTC
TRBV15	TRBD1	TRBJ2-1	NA	CATSRGGAYRGNEQFF	TGTGCCACCAGCAGAGGGGGGGCCTACAGGGGGAATGAGCAGTTCTTC
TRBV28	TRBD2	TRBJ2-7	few	CASSLWGLAEGSYEQYF	TGTGCCAGCAGTTTATGGGGACTAGCGGAGGGCTCCTACGAGCAGTACTTC
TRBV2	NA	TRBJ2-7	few	CASSGGGYFAEQYF	TGTGCCAGCAGTGGCGGAGGTTACTTTGCCGAGCAGTACTTC
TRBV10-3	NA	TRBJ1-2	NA	CAISESTGNYGYTF	TGTGCCATCAGTGAGTCTACAGGGAACTATGGCTACACCTTC
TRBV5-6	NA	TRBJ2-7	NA	CASSFAGAAYEQYF	TGTGCCAGCAGCTTTGCCGGGGCGGCCTACGAGCAGTACTTC
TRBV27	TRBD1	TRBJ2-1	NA	CASSPPTGGWDEQFF	TGTGCCAGCAGCCCGCCAACAGGGGGCTGGGATGAGCAGTTCTTC
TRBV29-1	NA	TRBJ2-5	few	CSALSGARETQYF	TGCAGCGCCCTCTCTGGGGCTCGAGAGACCCAGTACTTC
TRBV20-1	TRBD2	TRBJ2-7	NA	CSAQAQRDYEQYF	TGCAGTGCTCAGGCCCAGCGGGACTACGAGCAGTACTTC
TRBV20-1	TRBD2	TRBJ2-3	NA	CSLITSGSTDTQYF	TGCAGCCTGATTACTAGCGGAAGCACAGATACGCAGTATTTT